The clone carrying this TCR beta chain was found a few times. The antigen is not known. Libraries were prepared by immunoSEQ multiplex PCR; TCRdb keeps only in-frame clonotypes and omits some of them. Here the sample spans some 80,000 clones, around 80% being singletons. The data belong to a study of memory CD4+ T cells and cytomegalovirus serostatus. Findings and caveats of the study: About two fifths of the roughly 150 known CMV-associated TCRbeta sequences appeared in CD4+ memory. CMV serostatus prediction reached median AUC 0.95, or 0.91 with US-trained model.

Single viable CD3+CD4+CD8-CD45RO+ cells were sorted as the memory CD4+ T cells. Serum IgG to CMV pp150, pp28, p38 and p52 defined serostatus. Total CD4+ T cells were enriched by CD4 positive selection. Trimming took 2 bases from V and 1 from J, leaving 11 bases between them. The CDR3 spans 15 residues. Germline V CDR1 and CDR2: MNHNS, SASEGT. What was sequenced was memory CD4+ T cells from blood. The chain employs TRBV6-1 and TRBJ1-2, with a weak D call TRBD1 (5 bases). This receptor was identified in an adult in good health and CMV-seronegative. The CDR3 nucleotides are TGTGCCAGCAGTGAACCGGGACGGATTAACTATGGCTACACCTTC. Protein product: CASSEPGRINYGYTF.